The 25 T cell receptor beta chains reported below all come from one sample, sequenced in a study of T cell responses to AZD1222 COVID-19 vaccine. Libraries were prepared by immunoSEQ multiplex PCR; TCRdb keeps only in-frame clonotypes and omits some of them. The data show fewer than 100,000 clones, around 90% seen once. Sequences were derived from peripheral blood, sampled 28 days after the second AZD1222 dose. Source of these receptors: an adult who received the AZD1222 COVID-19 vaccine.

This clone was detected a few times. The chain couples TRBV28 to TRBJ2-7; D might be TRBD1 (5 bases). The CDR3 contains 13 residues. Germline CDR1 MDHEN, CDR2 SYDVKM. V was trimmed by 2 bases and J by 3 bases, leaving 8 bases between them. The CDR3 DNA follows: TGTGCCAGCAGTTTAAGACAGTACTACGAGCAGTACTTC. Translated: CASSLRQYYEQYF.

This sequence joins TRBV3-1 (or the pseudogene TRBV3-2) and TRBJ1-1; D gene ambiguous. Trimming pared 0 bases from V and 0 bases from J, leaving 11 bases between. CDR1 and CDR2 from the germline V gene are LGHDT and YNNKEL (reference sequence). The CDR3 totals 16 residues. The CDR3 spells CASSQDLKVLNTEAFF. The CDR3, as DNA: TGTGCCAGCAGCCAAGATCTAAAGGTTTTGAACACTGAAGCTTTCTTT.

CDR3: CATSRDVRQPQHF. DNA of the CDR3: TGTGCCACCAGCAGAGACGTCCGGCAGCCCCAGCATTTT. The J gene is TRBJ1-5, the V gene TRBV15; D ambiguous. Trimming left V 0 bases short and J 7 bases short, with 7 bases between. In germline, CDR1 is LNHNV, CDR2 YYDKDF (reference sequence). This CDR3 is built from 13 residues.

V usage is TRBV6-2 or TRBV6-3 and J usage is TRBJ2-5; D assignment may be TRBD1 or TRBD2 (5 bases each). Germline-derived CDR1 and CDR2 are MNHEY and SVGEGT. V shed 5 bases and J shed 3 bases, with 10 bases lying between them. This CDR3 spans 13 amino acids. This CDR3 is CASSGGLEETQYF. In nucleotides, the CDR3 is TGTGCCAGCAGTGGGGGTTTGGAAGAGACCCAGTACTTC.

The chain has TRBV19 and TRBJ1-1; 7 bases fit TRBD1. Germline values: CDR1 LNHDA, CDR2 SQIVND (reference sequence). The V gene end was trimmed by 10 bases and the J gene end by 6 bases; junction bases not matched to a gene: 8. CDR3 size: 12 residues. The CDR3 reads CATQGSFPEAFF. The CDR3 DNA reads TGTGCCACACAGGGGTCTTTCCCTGAAGCTTTCTTT.

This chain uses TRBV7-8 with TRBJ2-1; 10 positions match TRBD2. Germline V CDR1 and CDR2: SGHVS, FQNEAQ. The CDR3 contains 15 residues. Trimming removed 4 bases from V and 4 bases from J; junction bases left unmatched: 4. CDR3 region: CASSSLAGTYNEQFF. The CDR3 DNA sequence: TGTGCCAGCAGCTCACTAGCGGGGACTTACAATGAGCAGTTCTTC.

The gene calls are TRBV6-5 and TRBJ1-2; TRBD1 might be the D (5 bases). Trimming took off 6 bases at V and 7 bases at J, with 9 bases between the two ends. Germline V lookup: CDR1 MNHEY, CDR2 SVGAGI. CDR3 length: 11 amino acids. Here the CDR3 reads CASSRGSGYTF. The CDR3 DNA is TGTGCCAGCAGCCGGGGCAGTGGCTACACCTTC.

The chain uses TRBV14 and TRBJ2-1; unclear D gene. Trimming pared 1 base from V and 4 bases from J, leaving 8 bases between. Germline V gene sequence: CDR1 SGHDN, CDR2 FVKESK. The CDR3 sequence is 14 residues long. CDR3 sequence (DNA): TGTGCCAGCAGCCAAGCGTGGGAATACAATGAGCAGTTCTTC. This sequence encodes CASSQAWEYNEQFF.

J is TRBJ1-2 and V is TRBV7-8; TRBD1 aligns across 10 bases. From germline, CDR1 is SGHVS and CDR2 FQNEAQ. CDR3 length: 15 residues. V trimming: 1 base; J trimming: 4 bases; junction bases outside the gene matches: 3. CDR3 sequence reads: CASSLGQGAAYGYTF. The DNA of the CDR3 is TGTGCCAGCAGCTTAGGACAGGGGGCGGCCTATGGCTACACCTTC.

Here the CDR3 reads CASSRGGSNQPQHF. The CDR3 nucleotides read TGTGCCAGCAGCCGGGGGGGGAGCAATCAGCCCCAGCATTTT. The chain combines TRBV4-2 with TRBJ1-5; D may be TRBD1 (5 bases). CDR3 length equals 14 residues. CDR1 and CDR2 (germline): LGHNA, YNFKEQ. V was cut by 4 bases and J by 1 base, with 8 bases left in between.

This chain's CDR3 is CAIREQAGSYEQYF. CDR3 in DNA: TGTGCCATCAGGGAGCAGGCGGGTTCCTACGAGCAGTACTTC. The J gene is TRBJ2-7, the V gene TRBV10-3; a weak D match, TRBD2 (5 bases). The V end was cut by 6 bases, the J end by 1 base, with 13 bases between. This CDR3 is built from 14 residues. Per germline, CDR1 ENHRY and CDR2 SYGVKD.

The CDR3 DNA reads as TGTGCCAGCAGCCAAGAGGGTCCGGGGATGAACACTGAAGCTTTCTTT. This gives the protein CASSQEGPGMNTEAFF. The chain recombines TRBV14 with TRBJ1-1; no firm D call. The CDR3 is 16 amino acids. V was clipped by 0 bases and J by 0 bases, with 11 bases between them. The germline gives CDR1 SGHDN, CDR2 FVKESK.

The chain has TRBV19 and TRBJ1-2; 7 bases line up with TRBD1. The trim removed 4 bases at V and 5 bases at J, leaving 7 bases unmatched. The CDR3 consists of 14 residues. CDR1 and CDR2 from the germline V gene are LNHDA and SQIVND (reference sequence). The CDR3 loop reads CASSTPGQLYGYTF. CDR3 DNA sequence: TGTGCCAGTAGTACCCCGGGACAGCTATATGGCTACACCTTC.

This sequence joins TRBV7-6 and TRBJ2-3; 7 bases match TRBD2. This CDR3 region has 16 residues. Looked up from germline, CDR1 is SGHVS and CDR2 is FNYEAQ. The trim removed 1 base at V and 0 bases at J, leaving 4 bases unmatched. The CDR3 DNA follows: TGTGCCAGCAGCTTAGGGCTAGCGGTTAGCACAGATACGCAGTATTTT. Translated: CASSLGLAVSTDTQYF.

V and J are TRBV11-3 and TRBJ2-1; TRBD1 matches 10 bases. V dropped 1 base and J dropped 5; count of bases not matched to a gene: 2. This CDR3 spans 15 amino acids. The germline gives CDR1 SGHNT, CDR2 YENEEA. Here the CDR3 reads CASSLGGTGDNEQFF. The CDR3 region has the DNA TGTGCCAGCAGCTTAGGCGGGACAGGGGACAATGAGCAGTTCTTC.

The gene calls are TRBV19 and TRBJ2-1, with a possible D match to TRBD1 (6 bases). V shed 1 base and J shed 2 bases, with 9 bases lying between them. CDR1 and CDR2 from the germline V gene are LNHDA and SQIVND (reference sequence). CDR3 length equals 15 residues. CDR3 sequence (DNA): TGTGCCAGTAGTATAGGAGGACAGCCCTACAATGAGCAGTTCTTC. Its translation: CASSIGGQPYNEQFF. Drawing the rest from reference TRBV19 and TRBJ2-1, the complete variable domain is DGGITQSPKYLFRKEGQNVTLSCEQNLNHDAMYWYRQDPGQGLRLIYYSQIVNDFQKGDIAEGYSVSREKKESFPLTVTSAQKNPTAFYLCASSIGGQPYNEQFFGPGTRLTVL.

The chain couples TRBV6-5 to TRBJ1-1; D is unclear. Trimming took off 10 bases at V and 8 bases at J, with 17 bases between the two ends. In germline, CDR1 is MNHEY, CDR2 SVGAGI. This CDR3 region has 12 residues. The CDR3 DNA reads TGTGCCACCTACTCATTTACCCCCGAAGCTTTCTTT. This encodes CATYSFTPEAFF.

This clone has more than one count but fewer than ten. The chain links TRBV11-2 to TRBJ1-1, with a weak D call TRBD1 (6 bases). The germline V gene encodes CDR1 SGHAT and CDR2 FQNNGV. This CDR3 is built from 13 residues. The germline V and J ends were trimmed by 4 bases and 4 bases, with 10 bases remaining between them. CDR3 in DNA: TGTGCCAGCAGCTACATACAGGGCACTGAAGCTTTCTTT. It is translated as CASSYIQGTEAFF.

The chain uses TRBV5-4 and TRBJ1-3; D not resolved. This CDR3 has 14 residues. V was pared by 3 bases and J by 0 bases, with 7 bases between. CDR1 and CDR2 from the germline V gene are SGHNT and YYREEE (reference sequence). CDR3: CASSYRDSGNTIYF. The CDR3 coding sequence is TGTGCCAGCAGCTACCGGGACTCTGGAAACACCATATATTTT.

CDR3 residues: CASSQARQGVYGYTF. CDR3 DNA: TGCGCCAGCAGCCAAGCCCGGCAGGGGGTCTATGGCTACACCTTC. The chain is built from TRBV4-3 and TRBJ1-2, with 7 bases aligning to TRBD1. The CDR3 covers 15 residues. Germline V CDR1 and CDR2: LGHNA, YSLEER. Germline trimming cut 1 base from V and 4 bases from J; bases unmatched to any gene: 6.

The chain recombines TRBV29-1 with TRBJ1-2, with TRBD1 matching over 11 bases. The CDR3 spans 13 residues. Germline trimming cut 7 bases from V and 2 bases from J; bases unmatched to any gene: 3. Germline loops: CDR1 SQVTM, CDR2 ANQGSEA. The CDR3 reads CSGRTGGNYGYTF. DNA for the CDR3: TGCAGCGGTCGGACAGGGGGCAACTATGGCTACACCTTC.

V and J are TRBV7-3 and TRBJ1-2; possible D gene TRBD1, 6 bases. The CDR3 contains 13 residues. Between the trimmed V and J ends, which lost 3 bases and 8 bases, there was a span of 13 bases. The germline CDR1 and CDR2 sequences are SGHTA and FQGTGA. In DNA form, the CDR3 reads TGTGCCAGCAGCTTCGGGGGCTTCGAGGGCTACACCTTC. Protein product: CASSFGGFEGYTF.

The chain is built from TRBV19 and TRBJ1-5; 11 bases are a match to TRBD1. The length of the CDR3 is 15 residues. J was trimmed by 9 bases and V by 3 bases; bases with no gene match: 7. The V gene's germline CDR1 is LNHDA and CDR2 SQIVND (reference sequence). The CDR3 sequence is CASSILGTGGLPQHF. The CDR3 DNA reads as TGTGCCAGTAGTATTCTCGGGACAGGGGGACTGCCCCAGCATTTT.

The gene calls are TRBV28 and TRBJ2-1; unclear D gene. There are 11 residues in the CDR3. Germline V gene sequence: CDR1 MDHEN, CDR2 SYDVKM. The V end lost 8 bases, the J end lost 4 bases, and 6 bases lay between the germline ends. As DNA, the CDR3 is TGTGCCAGCTTCCTTTACAATGAGCAGTTCTTC. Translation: CASFLYNEQFF.

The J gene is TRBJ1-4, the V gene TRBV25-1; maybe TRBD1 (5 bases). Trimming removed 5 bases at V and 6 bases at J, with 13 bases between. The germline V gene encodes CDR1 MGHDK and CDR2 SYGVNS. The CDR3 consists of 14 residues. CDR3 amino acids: CASSWGSRHEKLFF. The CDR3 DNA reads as TGTGCCAGCAGTTGGGGCAGTCGTCATGAAAAACTGTTTTTT.